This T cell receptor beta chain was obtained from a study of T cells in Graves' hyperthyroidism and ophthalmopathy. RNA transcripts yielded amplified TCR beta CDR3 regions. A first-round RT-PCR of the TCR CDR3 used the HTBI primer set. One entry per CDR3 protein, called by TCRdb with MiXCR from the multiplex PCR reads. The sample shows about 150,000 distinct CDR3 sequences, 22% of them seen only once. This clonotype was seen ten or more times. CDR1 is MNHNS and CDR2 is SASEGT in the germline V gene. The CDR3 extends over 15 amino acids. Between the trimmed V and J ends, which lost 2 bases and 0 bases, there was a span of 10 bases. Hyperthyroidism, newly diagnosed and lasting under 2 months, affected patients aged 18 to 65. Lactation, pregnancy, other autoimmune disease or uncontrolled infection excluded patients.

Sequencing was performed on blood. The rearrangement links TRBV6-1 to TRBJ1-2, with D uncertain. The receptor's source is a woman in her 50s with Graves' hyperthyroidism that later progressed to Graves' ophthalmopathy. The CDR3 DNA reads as TGTGCCAGCAGTGAATGGCTCTCAGCTAACTATGGCTACACCTTC. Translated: CASSEWLSANYGYTF.